The 5 T cell receptor beta chains below were found in one sample sequenced in a study of shared clonotypes between healthy human individuals. Profiling relied on immunoSEQ multiplex PCR, and the TCRdb table lists in-frame clones only, not all of them. The data contain about 2 million clones, roughly 94% of them singletons. Material: naive CD4+ T cells sorted from blood. This sample's subset: CD45RA+ positively selected. All receptors come from a man aged 18 to 30 in good health.

The chain couples TRBV5-1 to TRBJ1-4; 12 positions match TRBD1. CDR1 and CDR2 from the germline V gene are SGHRS and YFSETQ. The junction had 12 bases not matched to a gene; V was cut back by 7 bases and J by 8 bases. The CDR3 covers 16 residues. The DNA of the CDR3 is TGCGCCAGCCACCAGGGGACAGGGGGCGAAAGCGAAAAACTGTTTTTT. Its translation is CASHQGTGGESEKLFF.

This clone was recorded only once. Here the CDR3 DNA reads TGTGCCAGCAGCCCGATGGGAGAGACCCAGTACTTC. Protein product: CASSPMGETQYF. J is TRBJ2-5 and V is TRBV14; D is undetermined. V shed 4 bases and J shed 4 bases, with 7 bases lying between them. The CDR3 consists of 12 residues. Looked up from germline, CDR1 is SGHDN and CDR2 is FVKESK.

V and J are TRBV27 and TRBJ2-2, with D possibly called TRBD1 or TRBD2 (5 bases each). V was shortened by 3 bases and J by 4 bases, with 15 bases between the two germline ends. Germline assignment: CDR1 MNHEY and CDR2 SMNVEV (reference sequence). The CDR3 extends over 16 amino acids. The CDR3 nucleotides read TGTGCCAGCAGTTTTTCCACGGGGCGGCGCACCGGGGAGCTGTTTTTT. This encodes CASSFSTGRRTGELFF.

The CDR3 DNA sequence: TGTGCCAGCAGCGCAACAGGGGATAATGAAAAACTGTTTTTT. As protein: CASSATGDNEKLFF. The chain carries TRBV5-6 and TRBJ1-4, with 7 nucleotides matching TRBD1. Germline values: CDR1 SGHDT, CDR2 YYEEEE. V trimming: 4 bases; J trimming: 4 bases; junction bases outside the gene matches: 4. The CDR3 covers 14 residues.

The rearrangement links TRBV30 to TRBJ1-6; TRBD1 matches 7 bases. The ends lost 0 bases at V and 6 bases at J; junction bases unmatched: 5. The CDR3 is made up of 15 amino acids. In germline, CDR1 is GTSNPN, CDR2 SVGIG (reference sequence). The CDR3 reads CAWSVEGAVNSPLHF. The CDR3 DNA reads TGTGCCTGGAGTGTAGAGGGGGCTGTTAATTCACCCCTCCACTTT.